This T cell receptor (beta chain) was retrieved from a study of blood T cells in healthy people across ages. It was with a sample-barcoded 5' primer and a J-beta primer mix that a second PCR of roughly 7 to 12 cycles was run. TCRdb re-derived calls from the 5' RACE reads in MiXCR, one entry per CDR3 protein. The sample holds 1.5 million to 2 million distinct CDR3 sequences; around 48% are singletons and the top ten take less than 2.5%. This CDR3 region has 16 residues. Trimming removed 6 bases from V and 2 bases from J, with 17 bases in between. Germline values: CDR1 SGHRS, CDR2 YFSETQ. The sample holds a few counts of this clonotype.

The sequence came from a woman in her thirties or forties in good health. V gene TRBV5-1 combines with J gene TRBJ1-4, with D possibly being TRBD1 (6 bases). Sequencing was done on a sample of blood. CDR3 sequence (DNA): TGCGCCAGCACCCGAGACCCAGGGGCTACTAATGAAAAACTGTTTTTT. It encodes CASTRDPGATNEKLFF.